This T cell receptor (beta chain) was profiled in a study of cytomegalovirus exposure and HLA in healthy donors. The approximately 120-subject validation cohort, separate from the approximately 670-subject first cohort, included the donors. Study-level results: The study listed under 200 cytomegalovirus-associated TCR beta chains.

Regarding this clone: Its antigen is unknown.

Libraries were prepared by immunoSEQ multiplex PCR; TCRdb keeps only in-frame clonotypes and omits some of them. This table has under 85,000 clones, about 93% appearing once. The specimen was PBMCs. This receptor was obtained from a woman aged 18-29 years in good health and CMV-seronegative.

This chain's CDR3 is CASSPGQGAYEQYF. The CDR3 DNA reads TGTGCCAGCAGCCCGGGACAGGGGGCCTACGAGCAGTACTTC. This rearrangement joins TRBV9 to TRBJ2-7; 11 bases agree with TRBD1. The V gene's germline CDR1 is SGDLS and CDR2 YYNGEE. V lost 4 bases, J lost 2 bases, and 2 bases stayed unmatched. The CDR3 sequence is 14 residues long.